This TCR beta chain was found in a study of identifying expanded T cells in peripheral blood. The germline gives CDR1 MNHEY, CDR2 SMNVEV (reference sequence). Trimming took off 6 bases at V and 6 bases at J, with 18 bases between the two ends. This CDR3 contains 14 residues. TCRdb keeps only in-frame clones here, not all; method: immunoSEQ multiplex PCR. The repertoire has over 45,000 clones, around 81% of them found once; the top ten carry more than 15%. Sequenced input: blood. This chain links TRBV27 with TRBJ2-7; D gene uncertain. This clonotype originated in a person aged 18 to 75 in good health. CDR3 bases: TGTGCCAGCAGGATCAGTAGCAACCTGGGCGAGCAGTACTTC. It encodes CASRISSNLGEQYF.